The T cell receptor beta chain under discussion was sequenced for a study of graft-versus-host responses after intestinal transplantation. Overall study context: Recipients were all induced with anti-thymocyte globulin, then given tacrolimus and steroids for roughly three years. Study-level findings and limits: Within the allografts of patients who had graft-donor T cell macrochimerism, graft-versus-host to host-versus-graft clonal ratios were high.

The table came from immunoSEQ multiplex PCR; TCRdb's copy has only in-frame clones and leaves some out. The table shows some 100,000 clones, with roughly 87% occurring only once. The CDR3 has 14 amino acids. The V gene lost 0 bases and the J gene lost 11 bases, with 16 bases spanning the gap. Germline CDR1 SGHTA, CDR2 FQGNSA. On this clone itself: Its matching antigen is unknown.

This receptor was obtained from a human donor who was the organ donor for an intestinal transplant. The chain uses TRBV7-2 and TRBJ1-1; D remains unclear. The sequencing here drew on unstimulated CD4+ T cells sorted from spleen or lymph node cells, taken before transplant. CDR3 sequence reads: CASSLAVNTLSAFF. CDR3 DNA: TGTGCCAGCAGCTTAGCGGTGAATACTTTGTCGGCTTTCTTT.